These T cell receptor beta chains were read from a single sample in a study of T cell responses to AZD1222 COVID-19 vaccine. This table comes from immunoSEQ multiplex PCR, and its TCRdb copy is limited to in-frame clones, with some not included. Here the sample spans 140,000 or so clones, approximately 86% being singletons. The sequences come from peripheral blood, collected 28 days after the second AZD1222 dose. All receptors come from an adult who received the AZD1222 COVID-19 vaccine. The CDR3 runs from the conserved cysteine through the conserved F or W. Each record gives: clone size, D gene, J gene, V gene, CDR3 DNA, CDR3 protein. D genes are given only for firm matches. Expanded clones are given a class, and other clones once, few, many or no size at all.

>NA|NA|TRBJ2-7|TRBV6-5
TGTGCCAGCAAACCAACCGGGATCCGGCCCTACGAGCAGTACTTC
CASKPTGIRPYEQYF
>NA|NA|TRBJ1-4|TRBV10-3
TGTGCCATCAGTGAGAAGTGGGGGCTGGGTGAAAAACTGTTTTTT
CAISEKWGLGEKLFF
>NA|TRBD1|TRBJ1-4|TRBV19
TGTGCCAGTAGTACCTTCGGGACAGCCGATGAAAAACTGTTTTTT
CASSTFGTADEKLFF
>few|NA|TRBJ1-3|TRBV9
TGTGCCAGCATATGTTATCAGGGGTTTAGCTCTGGAAACACCATATATTTT
CASICYQGFSSGNTIYF
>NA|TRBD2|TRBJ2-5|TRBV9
TGTGCCAGCAGCGTAGGGGATAGCGGGGGGTACCAAGAGACCCAGTACTTC
CASSVGDSGGYQETQYF
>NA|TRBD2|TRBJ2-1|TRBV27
TGTGCCAGCAGTTTAGCGGGAGGGGTCCCGAATGAGCAGTTCTTC
CASSLAGGVPNEQFF
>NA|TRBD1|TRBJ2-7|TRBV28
TGTGCCAGCAGTACCCAACACGCCGGACAGGGGGCGCGAACCTACGAGCAGTACTTC
CASSTQHAGQGARTYEQYF
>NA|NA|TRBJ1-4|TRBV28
TGTGCCAGCAGTTTTGGGGCCCGGGGGGAAAAACTGTTTTTT
CASSFGARGEKLFF
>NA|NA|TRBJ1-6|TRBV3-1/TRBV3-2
TGTGCCAGCAGCCCGGGACTTCCGAGGTCTTCACCCCTCCACTTT
CASSPGLPRSSPLHF
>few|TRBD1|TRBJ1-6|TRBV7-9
TGTGCCAGCAGCTCTTCGACAGGGGACAATTCACCCCTCCACTTT
CASSSSTGDNSPLHF
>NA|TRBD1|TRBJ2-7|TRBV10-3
TGTGCCATCAGTGAAGGGACAGGACCCTACGAGCAGTACTTC
CAISEGTGPYEQYF
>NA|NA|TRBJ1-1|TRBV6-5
TGTGCCAGCAGTTATGCCAGGACAGCCCGAGTCGTTGAAGCTTTCTTT
CASSYARTARVVEAFF
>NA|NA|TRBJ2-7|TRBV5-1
TGCGCCAGCAGCCCCCAAGTGGGGGGAAACGAGCAGTACTTC
CASSPQVGGNEQYF
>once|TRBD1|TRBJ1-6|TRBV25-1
TGTGCCAGCAGCTGGGCGGGGACAGGGGCTTCACCCCTCCACTTT
CASSWAGTGASPLHF
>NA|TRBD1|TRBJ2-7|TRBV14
TGTGCCAGCAGCCATCGGGACAGGGGCTCCTACGAGCAGTACTTC
CASSHRDRGSYEQYF
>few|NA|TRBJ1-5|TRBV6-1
TGTGCCAGCAGTGAATATGAAACATCAGGTCAGCCCCAGCATTTT
CASSEYETSGQPQHF
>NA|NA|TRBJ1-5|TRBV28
TGTGCCAGCATGCAGGGCGGGACACTAAATAGCAATCAGCCCCAGCATTTT
CASMQGGTLNSNQPQHF
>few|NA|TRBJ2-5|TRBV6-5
TGTGCCAGCGCCTTAGGGGGGACCCAAGAGACCCAGTACTTC
CASALGGTQETQYF
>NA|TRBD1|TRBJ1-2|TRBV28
TGTGCCAGCAGTGAGGGACAGGGGGTAGATGGCTACACCTTC
CASSEGQGVDGYTF
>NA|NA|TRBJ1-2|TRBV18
TGTGCCAGCTCCCCGACTGGGCGGTCCTATGGCTACACCTTC
CASSPTGRSYGYTF
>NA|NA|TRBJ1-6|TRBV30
TGTGCCTGGAGTGTAGGGGGCTATAATTCACCCCTCCACTTT
CAWSVGGYNSPLHF
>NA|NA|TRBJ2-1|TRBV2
TGTGCCAGCAGGAAAGAGGCCTACAATGAGCAGTTCTTC
CASRKEAYNEQFF
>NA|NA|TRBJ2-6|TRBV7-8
TGTGCCAGCAGCGGGCGTACGGGCGGGGCCAACGTCCTGACTTTC
CASSGRTGGANVLTF
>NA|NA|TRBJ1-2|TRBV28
TGTGCCACGGGACCACAGCTCTATGGCTACACCTTC
CATGPQLYGYTF
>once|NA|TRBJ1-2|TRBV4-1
TGCGCCAGCAGCCTTCAAGTATCCGGGACGGCGCAATCTCGAGATGGCTACACCTTC
CASSLQVSGTAQSRDGYTF
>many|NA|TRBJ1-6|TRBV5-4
TGTGCCAGCAGCTTAGGTTGGGGGGATAATTCACCCCTCCACTTT
CASSLGWGDNSPLHF